These 29 T cell receptor beta chains share one sample of origin, sequenced in a study of tumor-infiltrating lymphocytes in primary liver carcinoma. With a constant-region primer, TCR beta cDNA was made from approximately 520 ng of total RNA. It was through three nested multiplex PCR rounds of slightly modified ARM-PCR that TCR beta libraries arose. PCR rounds one and two used TRBV1-TRBV30 forward primers with a C-beta reverse primer for around 10 cycles each. TCRdb used MiXCR to reprocess the multiplex PCR reads, holding one entry per CDR3 protein. Here the sample spans 90,000 to 150,000 distinct CDR3 sequences, approximately 71% being singletons. Co-extracting RNA and DNA was done with roughly 17-32 mg of unsorted bulk tissue as input. Sequenced: tumor-adjacent normal liver tissue. These TCRs come from a woman in her sixties or seventies with primary liver carcinoma and hepatitis B virus infection.

To note about this clonotype: The junction and the germline gene differ at one end; a read error may be behind it. V and J are TRBV4-2 and TRBJ2-3; maybe TRBD2 (6 bases). In germline, CDR1 is LGHNA, CDR2 YNFKEQ. CDR3 length equals 18 residues. CDR3 nucleotides: TGTGTCAGCAGCCAGCTCTGGTGGGACTTCTGCCCTACAGATACGCGGTATTTT. Encoded protein: CVSSQLWWDFCPTDTRYF.

CDR3 nucleotides: TGCAGCGTTGGGCGGCTAGCGGGAGTCTTAGAGACCCAGTACTTC. Translated: CSVGRLAGVLETQYF. The chain recombines TRBV29-1 with TRBJ2-5; 10 positions agree with TRBD2. Germline V CDR1 and CDR2: SQVTM, ANQGSEA. The length of the CDR3 is 15 residues. V was clipped by 4 bases and J by 4 bases; unmatched bases: 9.

This clonotype was observed a handful of times. An end of the junction does not agree with germline; a read error may underlie this. The chain employs TRBV11-2 and TRBJ1-4; TRBD1 agrees at 7 bases. CDR3 length: 14 amino acids. The germline gives CDR1 SGHAT, CDR2 FQNNGV. Written as DNA, the CDR3 is TGTACCAGCAGTTTCAGGGGGGCGGGTCAAAAACTGTTTTTT. Amino acid sequence: CTSSFRGAGQKLFF.

V and J are TRBV7-8 and TRBJ2-7; 9 bases are a match to TRBD2. The CDR3 spans 14 residues. CDR1 is SGHVS, CDR2 FQNEAQ, per germline. This chain's CDR3 is CVRNLRGGDGEQYF. CDR3 nucleotides: TGTGTCAGAAACCTGCGGGGGGGGGACGGCGAGCAGTACTTC. Full variable domain (outside the CDR3, taken from reference TRBV7-8 and TRBJ2-7): GAGVSQSPRYKVAKRGQDVALRCDPISGHVSLFWYQQALGQGPEFLTYFQNEAQLDKSGLPSDRFFAERPEGSVSTLKIQRTQQEDSAVYLCVRNLRGGDGEQYFGPGTRLTVT.

In this sample, this clonotype turned up a few times. In this CDR3 the conserved last residue, phenylalanine or tryptophan, is missing, so a read error is likely. The CDR3 loop reads CASRDQPQHS. The CDR3 DNA reads as TGTGCAAGCAGGGATCAGCCCCAGCATTCT. The V gene is TRBV11-1, the J gene TRBJ1-5, with a tentative D call TRBD1 (5 bases). Germline assignment: CDR1 SGHAT and CDR2 FQDESV (reference sequence). The length of the CDR3 is 10 residues.

This clonotype was seen just once. Relative to the germline gene, one junction end is altered; a read error may explain this. The rearrangement links TRBV6-6 to TRBJ2-6; possibly TRBD1 for D (5 bases). CDR1 and CDR2 (germline): MNHNY, SVGAGI (reference sequence). This CDR3 is 13 amino acids long. The CDR3 loop is CASSLHGANALTF. CDR3 DNA: TGTGCCAGCAGTCTACATGGGGCCAACGCCCTGACTTTC.

Comments on this clonotype: An end of the junction differs from the germline gene, which may be a read error. The chain uses TRBV6-1 and TRBJ1-5; the D is unclear. The CDR3 runs to 14 residues. Germline lookup yields CDR1 MNHNS and CDR2 SASEGT. Here the CDR3 reads CATSKELGNKPQHF. The CDR3 DNA follows: TGTGCCACTTCTAAGGAGCTCGGCAATAAGCCCCAGCATTTT.

Remarks on this clonotype: One junction end does not reproduce the germline sequence, and a read error may be involved. The chain links TRBV14 to TRBJ2-6; D unclear. The length of the CDR3 is 15 residues. The germline gives CDR1 SGHDN, CDR2 FVKESK. The DNA of the CDR3 is TGTGCCGGCAGCCAACCGGACTCTGGGGCCAACGTCCTGACTTTC. It yields the protein CAGSQPDSGANVLTF. The full variable domain, in which reference TRBV14 and TRBJ2-6 provide the parts outside the CDR3, is EAGVTQFPSHSVIEKGQTVTLRCDPISGHDNLYWYRRVMGKEIKFLLHFVKESKQDESGMPNNRFLAERTGGTYSTLKVQPAELEDSGVYFCAGSQPDSGANVLTFGAGSRLTVL.

Comments on this clonotype: With a much larger clone just one base away, this may be a read error. V is TRBV7-9 and J is TRBJ1-4; 7 bases map to TRBD1. The CDR3 sequence is 11 residues long. Germline values: CDR1 SEHNR, CDR2 FQNEAQ (reference sequence). Trimming at V came to 8 bases and at J to 11 bases, leaving 5 bases not matched to a gene. CDR3 nucleotide sequence: TGTGCCAGCTGCCAGGGGGGTAAACTGTTTTTT. Translating it yields CASCQGGKLFF.

The chain carries TRBV10-3 and TRBJ2-5, with 9 bases that match TRBD1. The CDR3 contains 14 residues. Germline V gene data show CDR1 as ENHRY and CDR2 as SYGVKD. J gave up 1 base and V 7 bases, and 4 bases lay outside the gene matches. This CDR3 is CAIKGQGPQETQYF. CDR3 coding DNA: TGTGCCATCAAGGGACAGGGACCCCAAGAGACCCAGTACTTC.

As regards this clonotype: One end of the junction fails to match germline, which may point to a read error. The genes are TRBV5-5 and TRBJ2-1, with 7 nucleotides matching TRBD2. This CDR3 contains 16 residues. Germline assignment: CDR1 SGHKS and CDR2 YYEKEE (reference sequence). The CDR3 nucleotides read TGTGCCAGCAGCTTCGGGTCGTCTAGCGGCTACTATGAGCAGTTCTTC. This codes for CASSFGSSSGYYEQFF.

In the case of this clonotype: A read error may be the cause here, since a much bigger clone is one base away. The gene calls are TRBV28 and TRBJ1-1; no clear D. Germline V lookup: CDR1 MDHEN, CDR2 SYDVKM. V lost 3 bases to trimming and J lost 11 bases, with 10 bases between them. This CDR3 comprises 11 residues. In DNA, the CDR3 is TGTGCCAGCAGTTTCCCCCCTTGGGCTTTCTTT. Residues: CASSFPPWAFF.

This clonotype has just one count. At one of its ends the junction is not consistent with the germline gene, which may arise from a read error. The chain has TRBV11-2 and TRBJ2-3; 7 bases match TRBD2. Germline V gives CDR1 SGHAT, CDR2 FQNNGV. This CDR3 spans 15 amino acids. The CDR3 is CTSRPSTTSTDTQYF. DNA of the CDR3: TGTACCAGCAGGCCCTCTACGACTAGCACAGATACACAGTATTTT.

Many counts were recorded for this clonotype. This chain's CDR3 is CASSLDRGNEQFF. Written as DNA, the CDR3 is TGTGCCAGCAGCTTGGACAGGGGCAATGAGCAGTTCTTC. The rearrangement links TRBV5-8 to TRBJ2-1; TRBD1 matches at 7 bases. V shed 0 bases and J 6 bases; nucleotides not matched to a gene: 0. The CDR3 contains 13 residues. Germline-derived CDR1 and CDR2 are SGHTS and YDEGEE.

This clonotype is a singleton in its sample. J is TRBJ2-7 and V is TRBV7-9; D is uncertain. The CDR3 extends over 12 amino acids. Germline CDR1 reads SEHNR; CDR2 reads FQNEAQ (reference sequence). The CDR3 DNA reads as TGTGCAAACATCGACCAAGAAGGTTTGAGGTACTTC. It specifies CANIDQEGLRYF.

This clonotype has only a few counts. Just one base apart from a much larger clone, this may be a read error. V and J are TRBV6-1 and TRBJ2-7; no reliable D call. CDR1 MNHNS and CDR2 SASEGT come from the germline V gene. This CDR3 is 14 amino acids long. The CDR3 DNA reads TGTGTCAGCAGTCTTGCCCTGACGGACTACGAGCAGTACTTC. Protein: CVSSLALTDYEQYF.

Concerning this clonotype: In this CDR3 the conserved last residue, phenylalanine or tryptophan, is missing, so a read error is likely. The rearrangement links TRBV11-3 to TRBJ2-3; D remains ambiguous. V lost 3 bases, J lost 0 bases, and 7 bases lay in between. CDR1 SGHNT and CDR2 YENEEA come from the germline V gene. This CDR3 is built from 14 residues. The CDR3 spells CASSFMTSTDTQYP. For the CDR3, the DNA is TGTGCCAGCAGCTTCATGACTAGCACAGATACGCAGTATCCT.

On this clonotype itself: Since no conserved phenylalanine or tryptophan closes the CDR3, a read error is the likely cause. The chain joins TRBV29-1 to TRBJ2-1; a weak D match, TRBD1 (7 bases). Germline V gene data show CDR1 as SQVTM and CDR2 as ANQGSEA. The V and J ends lost 7 bases and 3 bases respectively, with 19 bases between them. CDR3 length: 15 residues. CDR3: CSAHFPGGGYNEQFL. The CDR3 region has the DNA TGCAGCGCTCACTTCCCAGGGGGAGGCTACAATGAGCAGTTCTTA.

The chain recombines TRBV29-1 with TRBJ2-1; weak D call: TRBD1 (5 bases). The CDR3 loop spans 13 amino acids. Germline CDR1 is SQVTM and CDR2 is ANQGSEA. In DNA, the CDR3 is TGCAGGGTACAGGCCGGACGCAGCAATGAGCAGTTCTTC. Encoded protein: CRVQAGRSNEQFF.

To note about this clonotype: The junction and the germline gene differ at one end; a read error may be behind it. V is TRBV6-6 and J is TRBJ2-7; the D gene is possibly TRBD1 (6 bases). The CDR3 covers 13 residues. Germline assignment: CDR1 MNHNY and CDR2 SVGAGI (reference sequence). The DNA for the CDR3 is TGTGCCAGCAGCACAGGGAGCTCCTACGAGCATTACTTC. Residues: CASSTGSSYEHYF.

Here the CDR3 DNA reads TGTGCCCTTCATGGCGCTTCGTCGCCTTACACCGGGGAGCTGTTTTTT. This sequence encodes CALHGASSPYTGELFF. This chain uses TRBV25-1 with TRBJ2-2; D is ambiguous. V was cut by 11 bases and J by 3 bases, with 22 bases left in between. The germline V gene has CDR1 MGHDK and CDR2 SYGVNS. This CDR3 spans 16 amino acids.

The sample holds one count of this clonotype. Sequence at one end of the junction differs from germline and may be a read error. V gene TRBV10-2 combines with J gene TRBJ2-3; 8 nucleotides line up with TRBD2. The CDR3 length is 16 residues. Germline values: CDR1 WSHSY, CDR2 SAAADI. CDR3 coding DNA: TGCGCCAGTAGTGAGACCTTAGCGGGGTACACAGATACGCAGTGTTTT. Translated, it gives CASSETLAGYTDTQCF.

This clonotype has a count of ten or more. V gene TRBV6-1 combines with J gene TRBJ1-2; D is unresolved. Per the germline V gene, CDR1 is MNHNS and CDR2 is SASEGT. Deletions cut 4 bases from V and 4 bases from J, with 13 bases between. The CDR3 totals 14 residues. The CDR3 loop is CASSAQGLIYGYTF. CDR3 nucleotides: TGTGCCAGCAGTGCACAAGGCCTGATCTATGGCTACACCTTC.

This CDR3 reads CASSEGSGKGDEKLFF. The DNA for the CDR3 is TGTGCCAGCAGTGAAGGGTCGGGCAAAGGGGATGAAAAACTGTTTTTT. The V call is TRBV6-1, the J call TRBJ1-4; D may be TRBD1 (5 bases). This CDR3 has 16 amino acids. V was shortened by 1 base and J by 6 bases, with 15 bases between the two germline ends. Germline V gene sequence: CDR1 MNHNS, CDR2 SASEGT.

About this clonotype: It may be a read error: a sequence one base away is much more abundant. V gene TRBV30 combines with J gene TRBJ1-1, with TRBD1 identical over 8 bases. This CDR3 is built from 14 residues. Germline CDR1 is GTSNPN and CDR2 is SVGIG (reference sequence). The DNA of the CDR3 is TGTGCCTGGAGCGAGGGACAGGTGAACACTGAATCTTTCTTT. Its translation is CAWSEGQVNTESFF.

This clonotype was observed at least ten times. The V call is TRBV5-5, the J call TRBJ2-3; perhaps TRBD2 as D (6 bases). The V and J ends lost 4 bases and 1 base respectively, with 13 bases between them. The CDR3 totals 15 residues. Germline V lookup: CDR1 SGHKS, CDR2 YYEKEE (reference sequence). This CDR3 reads CASSARGIGTDTQYF. The CDR3 DNA is TGTGCCAGCAGCGCGCGGGGCATAGGCACAGATACGCAGTATTTT.

As regards this clonotype: A much larger clone is a single base away; this may be a read error. The J gene is TRBJ2-7, the V gene TRBV28, with 13 bases lining up with TRBD2. CDR1 and CDR2 from the germline V gene are MDHEN and SYDVKM. The CDR3 contains 14 residues. After removal of 6 bases from V and 9 bases from J, the junction contained 8 bases not matched to a gene. CDR3 sequence: CASRASRLAGGQYF. The DNA for the CDR3 is TGTGCCAGCAGAGCCTCGAGACTAGCGGGAGGGCAGTACTTC.

This clonotype was detected many times. The chain is built from TRBV7-8 and TRBJ2-1; 11 nucleotides match TRBD1. V gave up 6 bases and J gave up 4 bases; unmatched junction bases: 11. The CDR3 has 17 residues. The germline V gene has CDR1 SGHVS and CDR2 FQNEAQ. This CDR3 is CASSGQGALLRYNEQFF. Written as DNA, the CDR3 is TGTGCCAGCAGTGGACAGGGGGCGCTTCTTCGATACAATGAGCAGTTCTTC.

By share, this clonotype counts as medium-sized (0.01 to 0.1%). This chain links TRBV11-2 with TRBJ1-2; no reliable D call. Germline V lookup: CDR1 SGHAT, CDR2 FQNNGV. The CDR3 runs 13 residues. The V end was cut by 0 bases, the J end by 8 bases, with 10 bases between. CDR3 protein: CASSLDMGRGYTF. CDR3 nucleotide sequence: TGTGCCAGCAGCTTAGATATGGGGAGAGGCTACACCTTC.